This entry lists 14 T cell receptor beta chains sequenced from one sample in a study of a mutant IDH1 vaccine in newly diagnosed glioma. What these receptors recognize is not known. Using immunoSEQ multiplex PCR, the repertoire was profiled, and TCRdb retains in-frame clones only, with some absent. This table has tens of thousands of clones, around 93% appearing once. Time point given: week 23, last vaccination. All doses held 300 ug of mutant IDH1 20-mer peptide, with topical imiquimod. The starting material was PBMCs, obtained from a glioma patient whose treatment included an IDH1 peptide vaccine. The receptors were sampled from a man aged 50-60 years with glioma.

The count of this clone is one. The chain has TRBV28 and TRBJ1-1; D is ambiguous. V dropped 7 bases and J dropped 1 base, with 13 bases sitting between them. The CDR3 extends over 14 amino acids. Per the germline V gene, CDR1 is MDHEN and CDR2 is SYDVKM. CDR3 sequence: CASILSRGNTEAFF. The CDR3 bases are TGTGCCAGCATCCTCTCGCGGGGGAACACTGAAGCTTTCTTT.

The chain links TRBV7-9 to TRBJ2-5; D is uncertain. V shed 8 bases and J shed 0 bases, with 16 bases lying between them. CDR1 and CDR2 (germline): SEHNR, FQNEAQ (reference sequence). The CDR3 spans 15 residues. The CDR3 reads CASVLGVGDQETQYF. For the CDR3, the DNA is TGTGCCAGCGTCCTAGGCGTTGGAGACCAAGAGACCCAGTACTTC.

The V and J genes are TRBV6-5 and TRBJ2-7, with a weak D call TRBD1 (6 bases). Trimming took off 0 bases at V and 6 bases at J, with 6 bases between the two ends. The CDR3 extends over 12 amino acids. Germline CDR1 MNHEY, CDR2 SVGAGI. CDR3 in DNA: TGTGCCAGCAGTTACTCGACAGGCGAGCAGTACTTC. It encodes CASSYSTGEQYF.

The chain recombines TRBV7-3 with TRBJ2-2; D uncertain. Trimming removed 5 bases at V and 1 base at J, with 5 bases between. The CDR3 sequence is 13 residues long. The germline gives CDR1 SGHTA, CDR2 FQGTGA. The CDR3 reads CASSPVNTGELFF. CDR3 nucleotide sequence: TGTGCCAGCAGCCCCGTGAACACCGGGGAGCTGTTTTTT.

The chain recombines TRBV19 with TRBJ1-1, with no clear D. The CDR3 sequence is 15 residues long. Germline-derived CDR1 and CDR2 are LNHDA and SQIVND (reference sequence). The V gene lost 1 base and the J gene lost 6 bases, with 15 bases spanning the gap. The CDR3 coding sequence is TGTGCCAGTAGTATAGGCCACGGGGTGAAAGCTGAAGCTTTCTTT. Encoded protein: CASSIGHGVKAEAFF.

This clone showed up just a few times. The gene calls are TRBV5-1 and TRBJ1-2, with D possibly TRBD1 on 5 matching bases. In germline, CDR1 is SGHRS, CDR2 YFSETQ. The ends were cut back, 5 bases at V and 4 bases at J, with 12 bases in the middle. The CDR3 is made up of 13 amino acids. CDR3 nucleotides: TGCGCCAGCAGTATAGGGGCGGGCTATGGCTACACCTTC. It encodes CASSIGAGYGYTF.

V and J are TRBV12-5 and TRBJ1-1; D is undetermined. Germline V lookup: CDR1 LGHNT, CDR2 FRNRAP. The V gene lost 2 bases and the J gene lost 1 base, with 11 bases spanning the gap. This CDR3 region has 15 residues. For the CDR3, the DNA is TGTGCTAGTGGTTTGAATCCAGTGGGGAACACTGAAGCTTTCTTT. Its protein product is CASGLNPVGNTEAFF.

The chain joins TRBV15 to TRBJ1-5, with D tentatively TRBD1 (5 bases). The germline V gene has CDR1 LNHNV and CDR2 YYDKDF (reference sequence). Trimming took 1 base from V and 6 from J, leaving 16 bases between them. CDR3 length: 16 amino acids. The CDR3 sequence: CATSRGGVSEGQPQHF. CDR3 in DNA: TGTGCCACCAGCAGAGGGGGGGTCAGCGAGGGTCAGCCCCAGCATTTT.

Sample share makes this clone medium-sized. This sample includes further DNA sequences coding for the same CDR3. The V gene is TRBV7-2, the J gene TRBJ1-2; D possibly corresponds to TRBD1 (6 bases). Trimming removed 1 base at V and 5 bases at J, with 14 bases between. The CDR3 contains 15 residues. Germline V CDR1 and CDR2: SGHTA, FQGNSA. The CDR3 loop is CASSLGGRAVYGYTF. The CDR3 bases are TGTGCCAGCAGCTTAGGGGGGCGGGCCGTATATGGCTACACCTTC.

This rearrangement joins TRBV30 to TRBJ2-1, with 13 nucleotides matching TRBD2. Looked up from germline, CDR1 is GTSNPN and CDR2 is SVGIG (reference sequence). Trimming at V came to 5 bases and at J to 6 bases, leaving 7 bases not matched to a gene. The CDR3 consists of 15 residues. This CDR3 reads CAWRKGLAGANEQFF. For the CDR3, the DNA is TGTGCCTGGCGCAAAGGACTAGCGGGAGCCAATGAGCAGTTCTTC.

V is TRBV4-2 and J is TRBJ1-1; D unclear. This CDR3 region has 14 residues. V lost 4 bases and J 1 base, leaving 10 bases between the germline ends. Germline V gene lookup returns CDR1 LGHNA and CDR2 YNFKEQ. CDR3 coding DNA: TGTGCCAGCAGCCCACCTCGGAAGAACACTGAAGCTTTCTTT. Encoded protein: CASSPPRKNTEAFF.

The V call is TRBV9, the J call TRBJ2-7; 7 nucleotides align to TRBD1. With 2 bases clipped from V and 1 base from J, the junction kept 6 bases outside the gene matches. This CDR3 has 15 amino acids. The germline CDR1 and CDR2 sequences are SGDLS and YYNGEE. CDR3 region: CASSVGDRQSYEQYF. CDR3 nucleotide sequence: TGTGCCAGCAGCGTGGGGGACAGACAGTCCTACGAGCAGTACTTC. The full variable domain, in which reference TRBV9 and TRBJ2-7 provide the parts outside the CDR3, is DSGVTQTPKHLITATGQRVTLRCSPRSGDLSVYWYQQSLDQGLQFLIQYYNGEERAKGNILERFSAQQFPDLHSELNLSSLELGDSALYFCASSVGDRQSYEQYFGPGTRLTVT.

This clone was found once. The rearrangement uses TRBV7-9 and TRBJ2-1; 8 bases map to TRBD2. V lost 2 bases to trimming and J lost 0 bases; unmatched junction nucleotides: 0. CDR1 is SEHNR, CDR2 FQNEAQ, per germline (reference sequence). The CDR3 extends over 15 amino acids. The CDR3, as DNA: TGTGCCAGCAGCTTACTAGCGGGCTCCTACAATGAGCAGTTCTTC. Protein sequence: CASSLLAGSYNEQFF.

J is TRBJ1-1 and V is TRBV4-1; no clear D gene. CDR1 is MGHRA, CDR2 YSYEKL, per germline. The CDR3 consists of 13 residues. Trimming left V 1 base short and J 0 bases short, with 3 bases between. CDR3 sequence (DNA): TGCGCCAGCAGCCAAGGTGTGAACACTGAAGCTTTCTTT. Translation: CASSQGVNTEAFF.